This T cell receptor (beta chain) was retrieved from a study of blood T cells in healthy people across ages. Study-wide points: Versus aged donors, long-lived donors had higher diversity and more naive CD4+ cells. Estimated diversity across one million T cells was deemed an underestimate.

Caucasian, healthy and from Russia, the donors were aged between about 6 and 90. Roughly 10 milliliters was the volume of peripheral blood drawn from each donor. With regard to this clonotype: Its antigen is undetermined.

CDR3 length: 13 amino acids. Between the trimmed V and J ends, which lost 5 bases and 3 bases, there was a span of 11 bases. Germline V gene lookup returns CDR1 MNHNS and CDR2 SASEGT. A second PCR of 7 to 11 cycles used a sample-barcoded 5' primer and a J-beta primer mix. A single record per CDR3 protein comes from TCRdb applying MiXCR to the 5' RACE reads. The sample yields 850,000 to 1,300,000 distinct CDR3 sequences, under 45% seen once. Material: blood. The source of this sequence is a woman in her sixties in good health. The rearrangement joins TRBV6-1 to TRBJ2-7; D unclear. CDR3 sequence: CASSRTYDYEQYF. The CDR3 nucleotides read TGTGCCAGCAGTCGGACGTACGACTACGAGCAGTACTTC.